Ten or more counts support the clone carrying this T cell receptor (beta chain). This entry comes from a study of low-dose radiotherapy and immunotherapy resistance in tumors. Covering alpha and beta chains, TRAV- and TRBV-specific primers were used for the first-strand cDNA. TCRs were amplified for 20 to 25 PCR cycles with a constant-region primer and V-primer adapter. MiXCR was run by TCRdb on the reads, yielding one entry per CDR3 protein. In the table there are 70,000 to 95,000 distinct CDR3 sequences, roughly a sixth of which are singletons. V dropped 7 bases and J dropped 5; count of bases not matched to a gene: 14. Germline lookup yields CDR1 SQVTM and CDR2 ANQGSEA. CDR3 length equals 15 residues. Time point here: before trial treatment. Donors received a regimen that comprised nivolumab, ipilimumab, aspirin, low-dose cyclophosphamide and low-dose radiotherapy.

The chain recombines TRBV29-1 with TRBJ2-5, with 9 positions matching TRBD1. The sequence was collected from a male donor with prostate cancer. The specimen was PBMCs, collected before treatment. CDR3 region: CSGTKTGGVLETQYF. CDR3 coding DNA: TGCAGCGGGACTAAAACAGGGGGCGTATTGGAGACCCAGTACTTC.